These T cell receptor beta chains were read from a single sample in a study of CD8 T cells in Susac syndrome. One entry per CDR3 protein, called by TCRdb with MiXCR from the immunoSEQ multiplex PCR reads. The sample includes 150,000 to 200,000 distinct CDR3 sequences, 93% seen only once; the top ten take roughly 0.098%. Sequenced: CD4+ T cells from PBMCs. The receptors were sampled from a human donor with multiple sclerosis. Each CDR3 is given with its conserved first and last residue.

j_call: TRBJ1-6
v_call: TRBV28
cdr3_aa: CASYTGGSGSPLHF

j_call: TRBJ1-5
v_call: TRBV20-1
cdr3_aa: CSAIMDPGGGGQPQHF

j_call: TRBJ2-3
v_call: TRBV29-1
cdr3_aa: CSVVENTDTQYF

j_call: TRBJ1-1
v_call: TRBV7-9
cdr3_aa: CASSLGEAMNTEAFF

j_call: TRBJ2-1
v_call: TRBV7-2
cdr3_aa: CASSLRMDGHNEQFF

j_call: TRBJ2-7
v_call: TRBV6-5
cdr3_aa: CASSYAQTSGRGEQYF

j_call: TRBJ2-1
v_call: TRBV4-1
cdr3_aa: CASSQDWSLAGDYNEQFF

j_call: TRBJ1-1
v_call: TRBV2
cdr3_aa: CASSVGQGNTEAFF

j_call: TRBJ2-5
v_call: TRBV28
cdr3_aa: CASSSPTGGETQYF

j_call: TRBJ2-4
v_call: TRBV7-2
cdr3_aa: CASSLFGTPGGIQYF

j_call: TRBJ1-1
v_call: TRBV6-5
cdr3_aa: CASSIQGGDTEAFF

j_call: TRBJ2-7
v_call: TRBV20-1
cdr3_aa: CSAGQGASSEQYF

j_call: TRBJ1-5
v_call: TRBV18
cdr3_aa: CASSPTGLGGLGNQPQHF

j_call: TRBJ1-1
v_call: TRBV9
cdr3_aa: CASSNLQGAIGTEAFF

j_call: TRBJ2-1
v_call: TRBV4-1
cdr3_aa: CASSRLAGGRYEQFF

j_call: TRBJ1-2
v_call: TRBV10-2
cdr3_aa: CALKVGQTYGYTF

j_call: TRBJ1-1
v_call: TRBV20-1
cdr3_aa: CSARGREGTEAFF

j_call: TRBJ2-6
v_call: TRBV6-1
cdr3_aa: CASNTQGSSGANVLTF

j_call: TRBJ2-1
v_call: TRBV12-3/TRBV12-4
cdr3_aa: CASSGLSGHEQFF

j_call: TRBJ2-5
v_call: TRBV6-1
cdr3_aa: CASSQKALAGSGRETQYF

j_call: TRBJ1-1
v_call: TRBV20-1
cdr3_aa: CSASGQGLSWNTEAFF

j_call: TRBJ2-3
v_call: TRBV15
cdr3_aa: CATSRALSADTQYF

j_call: TRBJ1-1
v_call: TRBV5-5
cdr3_aa: CASSFGAANTEAFF

j_call: TRBJ2-5
v_call: TRBV7-9
cdr3_aa: CASSLWTVLMETQYF

j_call: TRBJ1-2
v_call: TRBV19
cdr3_aa: CASGTAYGYTF

j_call: TRBJ2-2
v_call: TRBV28
cdr3_aa: CASSPGQWNTGELFF

j_call: TRBJ1-4
v_call: TRBV3-1
cdr3_aa: CASSQGVTTSEKLFF

j_call: TRBJ1-1
v_call: TRBV6-6
cdr3_aa: CASSYSGGIDAFF

j_call: TRBJ2-5
v_call: TRBV12-3/TRBV12-4
cdr3_aa: CASSRTSGGIGQETQYF

j_call: TRBJ2-3
v_call: TRBV4-2
cdr3_aa: CASNGDTSGDTQYF

j_call: TRBJ2-5
v_call: TRBV5-4
cdr3_aa: CASSLDRGLNQETQYF

j_call: TRBJ2-2
v_call: TRBV5-1
cdr3_aa: CASRGTGGDTGELFF

j_call: TRBJ2-7
v_call: TRBV28
cdr3_aa: CASTHGTDSYEQYF

j_call: TRBJ2-3
v_call: TRBV7-2
cdr3_aa: CASSLVLSHGLAADTQYF

j_call: TRBJ2-2
v_call: TRBV28
cdr3_aa: CASNRNTGELFF

j_call: TRBJ2-3
v_call: TRBV5-4
cdr3_aa: CASSLVVTDTQYF

j_call: TRBJ2-1
v_call: TRBV4-3
cdr3_aa: CASSQDSSGETYEQFF

j_call: TRBJ2-2
v_call: TRBV29-1
cdr3_aa: CFSQGRGHHLKMLFF

j_call: TRBJ1-1
v_call: TRBV5-4
cdr3_aa: CASSPRTGASNTEAFF

j_call: TRBJ2-3
v_call: TRBV28
cdr3_aa: CASSLTGAHTDTQYF

j_call: TRBJ1-2
v_call: TRBV10-3
cdr3_aa: CAISEEVAYGYTF

j_call: TRBJ2-5
v_call: TRBV29-1
cdr3_aa: CSAGGGQETQYF

j_call: TRBJ1-5
v_call: TRBV20-1
cdr3_aa: CSAPYPPGGNQPQHF

j_call: TRBJ2-7
v_call: TRBV4-3
cdr3_aa: CASSQEGRAYEQYF

j_call: TRBJ1-2
v_call: TRBV9
cdr3_aa: CASSGTGQLGQKANYGYTF

j_call: TRBJ1-2
v_call: TRBV19
cdr3_aa: CASTPQGAKVYGYTF

j_call: TRBJ1-2
v_call: TRBV12-3/TRBV12-4
cdr3_aa: CASTKQGNYGYTF

j_call: TRBJ1-2
v_call: TRBV4-2
cdr3_aa: CASSQDLDGYTF

j_call: TRBJ1-6
v_call: TRBV7-9
cdr3_aa: CASRPSGQGNSPLHF

j_call: TRBJ2-7
v_call: TRBV20-1
cdr3_aa: CSARRSSYEQYF